This TCR beta chain was sequenced during a study of cytomegalovirus exposure and HLA in healthy donors. General study results and limits: There was a cluster of highly shared sequence variants that was likely a sequencing artifact. There were several of the most significant clusters that appeared linked to common viral pathogens in a later analysis.

Germline-derived CDR1 and CDR2 are KGHSH and LQKENI. Trimming cost V 6 bases and J 2 bases, with 9 bases left between them. The CDR3 loop spans 13 amino acids. Comment on this clone: The antigen remains unidentified.

Use of 60 Vbeta and 13 Jbeta primers characterized the PCR. This table comes from immunoSEQ multiplex PCR, and its TCRdb copy is limited to in-frame clones, with some not included. The sample gives 63,000 or so clones, roughly 67% of which show up once; 5.4% is in the top ten. Sequenced sample: PBMCs. This chain connects TRBV18 to TRBJ2-3; tentatively, D is TRBD1 (5 bases). The clonotype originates from a man aged 50-59 years in good health and CMV-seronegative. Written as DNA, the CDR3 is TGTGCCAGCTCGCGACAGCCCACAGATACGCAGTATTTT. Translating it yields CASSRQPTDTQYF.